Only one count was recorded for the clone carrying this T cell receptor beta chain. Its specificity is unknown. The record originates from a study of beta chain features in type 1 diabetes. General study results and limits: Individuals with type 1 diabetes displayed fewer insertions and more deletions at VDJ junctions. A moderate, significant TCRB CDR3 shortening appeared in type 1 diabetes across four CD4+ subsets. With patients and controls alike, PCR might favor shorter templates to an equal degree. Here, the possible influence of HLA type (on TCRB rearrangement) remained unresolved.

Investigators reverse transcribed all isolated RNA, so they sequenced expressed TCRB transcripts. The method was immunoSEQ multiplex PCR; TCRdb's version includes in-frame clones alone and lacks a portion of them. The repertoire includes 150,000 to 200,000 clones, around 63% of them detected once, and 0.08% to 0.095% sits in the top ten. This CDR3 contains 16 residues. Germline V gives CDR1 GTSNPN, CDR2 SVGIG (reference sequence). Trimming removed 5 bases at V and 4 bases at J, with 22 bases between. The receptor's source is a man in his thirties or forties with type 1 diabetes. The chain employs TRBV30 and TRBJ2-3, with D perhaps being TRBD1 or TRBD2 (7 bases each). Specimen: naive CD4+ T cells from blood. In DNA form, the CDR3 reads TGTGCCTGGGGACTGGGGAGGGGGCGCGGGCCAGATACGCAGTATTTT. Translated, it gives CAWGLGRGRGPDTQYF.